Each of the 31 T cell receptor beta chains below was sequenced from the same sample in a study of CD8 T cells in Susac syndrome (dated by TCRdb to between 2018 and 2020). Library generation was performed with the immunoSEQ multiplex PCR assay. RNA was extracted with the RNeasy kit and about 0.5 to 1 ug was reverse transcribed using random hexamers. The public sequencing data were trimmed at Q25 with fastp and processed into clonotypes with MiXCR by TCRdb, which kept only in-frame beta chains. Rows merge per CDR3 protein into single entries with the most common DNA and genes. This sample holds about 49,000 distinct CDR3 sequences; over 85% were observed only once. The ten largest clones represent roughly 0.58% of the sample. Sequenced: CD8+ T cells from PBMCs. These receptors were collected from a human donor in good health.

This sequence joins TRBV6-4 and TRBJ2-1; the D is unclear. The V gene's germline CDR1 is MRHNA and CDR2 SNTAGT. The CDR3 totals 12 residues. Trimming took 0 bases from V and 6 from J, leaving 3 bases between them. The CDR3 region has the DNA TGTGCCAGCAGTGACTCAGCCAATGAGCAGTTCTTC. This gives the protein CASSDSANEQFF.

Only one count was recorded for this clonotype. The J gene is TRBJ1-5, the V gene TRBV28; D is uncertain. The CDR3 has 15 amino acids. V was pared by 6 bases and J by 0 bases, with 12 bases between. CDR1 and CDR2 (germline): MDHEN, SYDVKM. CDR3 in amino acids: CASSSPSNSNQPQHF. The CDR3 bases are TGTGCCAGCAGCTCCCCCTCTAATAGCAATCAGCCCCAGCATTTT.

V gene TRBV3-1 combines with J gene TRBJ2-7, with 8 nucleotides matching TRBD2. Germline loops: CDR1 LGHDT, CDR2 YNNKEL (reference sequence). Trimming cost V 1 base and J 3 bases; bases outside gene matches: 8. This CDR3 contains 16 residues. CDR3 protein: CASSQAEGLVSYEQYF. The CDR3 DNA follows: TGTGCCAGCAGCCAAGCTGAGGGACTAGTAAGCTACGAGCAGTACTTC.

The chain has TRBV12-3 or TRBV12-4 and TRBJ2-5; D remains unclear. The CDR3 has 13 residues. V was clipped by 3 bases and J by 1 base, with 6 bases between them. The CDR3 region is CASSLASQETQYF. DNA of the CDR3: TGTGCCAGCAGTTTGGCATCCCAAGAGACCCAGTACTTC.

The chain combines TRBV10-3 with TRBJ2-1, with TRBD2 identical over 7 bases. The CDR3 length is 15 residues. V lost 2 bases, J lost 9 bases, and 10 bases stayed unmatched. Germline V gene data show CDR1 as ENHRY and CDR2 as SYGVKD. CDR3 coding DNA: TGTGCCATCAGTGAGGGGGTAGCGGGTCAACCTGAGCAGTTCTTC. Amino acids: CAISEGVAGQPEQFF.

The CDR3 DNA reads TGTGCCAGCAGCGTAGTACCGGGGGGGGCCAACGTCCTGACTTTC. This sequence encodes CASSVVPGGANVLTF. This chain connects TRBV9 to TRBJ2-6; the D gene is possibly TRBD2 (5 bases). Deletions cut 0 bases from V and 4 bases from J, with 8 bases between. Germline CDR1 reads SGDLS; CDR2 reads YYNGEE. This CDR3 has 15 amino acids.

This clonotype was seen a single time. J is TRBJ2-7 and V is TRBV27, with D tentatively TRBD2 (6 bases). The CDR3 contains 13 residues. The ends were cut back, 3 bases at V and 5 bases at J, with 11 bases in the middle. Germline V lookup: CDR1 MNHEY, CDR2 SMNVEV (reference sequence). The CDR3 DNA sequence: TGTGCCAGCAGTTTCGGGACTGCGGACGAGCAGTACTTC. This codes for CASSFGTADEQYF.

The V and J genes are TRBV20-1 and TRBJ2-5, with 10 bases aligning to TRBD1. This CDR3 has 14 residues. Germline CDR1 and CDR2: DFQATT and SNEGSKA (reference sequence). V trimming: 4 bases; J trimming: 1 base; junction bases outside the gene matches: 3. CDR3 nucleotide sequence: TGCAGTGCTAACTGGGACAGGGGCCAAGAGACCCAGTACTTC. Protein sequence: CSANWDRGQETQYF.

The V call is TRBV25-1, the J call TRBJ2-5; the match to TRBD2 covers 14 bases. The CDR3 covers 17 residues. Per germline, CDR1 MGHDK and CDR2 SYGVNS. Germline trimming cut 6 bases from V and 2 bases from J; bases unmatched to any gene: 8. CDR3 amino acids: CASRRTSGRSLQETQYF. CDR3 DNA: TGTGCCAGCAGGAGGACTAGCGGGAGGTCCCTACAAGAGACCCAGTACTTC.

The chain uses TRBV14 and TRBJ1-1; possibly TRBD1 for D (5 bases). The V end was cut by 0 bases, the J end by 6 bases, with 11 bases between. This CDR3 contains 14 residues. Germline assignment: CDR1 SGHDN and CDR2 FVKESK. The CDR3 here is CASSQDRQTSEAFF. The CDR3 region has the DNA TGTGCCAGCAGCCAAGATCGACAGACATCTGAAGCTTTCTTT.

This chain uses TRBV28 with TRBJ2-4; D is undetermined. V was pared by 6 bases and J by 9 bases, with 18 bases between. Germline assignment: CDR1 MDHEN and CDR2 SYDVKM. There are 14 residues in the CDR3. The CDR3 DNA sequence: TGTGCCAGCAGGACGGACGATGGGGAAATCATTCAGTACTTC. It is translated as CASRTDDGEIIQYF.

V usage is TRBV2 and J usage is TRBJ1-5; D perhaps matches TRBD1 (5 bases). The CDR3 is made up of 14 amino acids. CDR1 is SNHLY and CDR2 is FYNNEI in the germline V gene. Between the trimmed V and J ends, which lost 4 bases and 2 bases, there was a span of 9 bases. CDR3 region: CASSGGAGNQPQHF. The CDR3 coding sequence is TGTGCCAGCAGTGGAGGGGCCGGCAATCAGCCCCAGCATTTT.

The chain carries TRBV28 and TRBJ2-3; the D gene is possibly TRBD1 (6 bases). Germline V gives CDR1 MDHEN, CDR2 SYDVKM. Between the trimmed V and J ends, which lost 6 bases and 1 base, there was a span of 17 bases. The CDR3 consists of 16 residues. For the CDR3, the DNA is TGTGCCAGCAGCTCGCCCCCAGGGGTCGGCACAGATACGCAGTATTTT. It is translated as CASSSPPGVGTDTQYF.

The rearrangement links TRBV13 to TRBJ2-3, with 7 bases lining up with TRBD1. V lost 7 bases, J lost 0 bases, and 10 bases stayed unmatched. The CDR3 sequence is 16 residues long. CDR1 is PRHDT, CDR2 FYEKMQ, per germline (reference sequence). The CDR3, as DNA: TGTGCCAGCATCGGGCTAACAGGGGAGAGCACAGATACGCAGTATTTT. Residues: CASIGLTGESTDTQYF.

The gene calls are TRBV5-8 and TRBJ2-7, with D unclear. The CDR3 covers 15 residues. Germline assignment: CDR1 SGHTS and CDR2 YDEGEE. The V and J ends lost 2 bases and 2 bases respectively, with 14 bases between them. The CDR3 bases are TGTGCCAGCAGCTTAATAAAGGACCAGACCTACGAGCAGTACTTC. Its protein product is CASSLIKDQTYEQYF.

The chain links TRBV9 to TRBJ1-1, with a possible D match to TRBD1 (6 bases). The CDR3 is made up of 14 amino acids. CDR1 and CDR2 (germline): SGDLS, YYNGEE. Trimming left V 4 bases short and J 1 base short, with 11 bases between. This CDR3 is CASSPPDRNTEAFF. The CDR3 DNA reads as TGTGCCAGCAGCCCGCCGGACAGGAACACTGAAGCTTTCTTT. The full variable domain, its missing parts supplied by reference TRBV9 and TRBJ1-1, is DSGVTQTPKHLITATGQRVTLRCSPRSGDLSVYWYQQSLDQGLQFLIQYYNGEERAKGNILERFSAQQFPDLHSELNLSSLELGDSALYFCASSPPDRNTEAFFGQGTRLTVV.

The V and J genes are TRBV27 and TRBJ2-1; perhaps TRBD2 as D (6 bases). Per the germline V gene, CDR1 is MNHEY and CDR2 is SMNVEV (reference sequence). The CDR3 has 13 residues. V lost 0 bases to trimming and J lost 9 bases, with 9 bases between them. CDR3 in DNA: TGTGCCAGCAGTTTATCGGGAGGTGGTGAGCAGTTCTTC. Translating it yields CASSLSGGGEQFF.

The chain is built from TRBV18 and TRBJ1-5; D is unresolved. This CDR3 contains 13 residues. Germline V CDR1 and CDR2: KGHSH, LQKENI. V lost 2 bases to trimming and J lost 3 bases, with 5 bases between them. CDR3 bases: TGTGCCAGCTCACCAGGGTACAATCAGCCCCAGCATTTT. It specifies CASSPGYNQPQHF.

This chain joins TRBV29-1 and TRBJ1-1; D is ambiguous. The V gene's germline CDR1 is SQVTM and CDR2 ANQGSEA. This CDR3 spans 12 amino acids. V was shortened by 4 bases and J by 4 bases, with 10 bases between the two germline ends. The CDR3 DNA reads as TGCAGCGTTGCGGAGGGATCCACTGAAGCTTTCTTT. This translates into CSVAEGSTEAFF.

CDR3 region: CASSPGEYEQYF. DNA of the CDR3: TGTGCCAGCAGCCCCGGCGAATACGAGCAGTACTTC. The V and J genes are TRBV4-2 and TRBJ2-7; D is uncertain. This CDR3 contains 12 residues. The germline V gene has CDR1 LGHNA and CDR2 YNFKEQ. The V gene lost 4 bases and the J gene lost 4 bases, with 8 bases spanning the gap.

The V gene is TRBV3-1, the J gene TRBJ2-7; 12 bases map to TRBD2. The CDR3 is 18 residues long. V lost 1 base, J lost 0 bases, and 7 bases stayed unmatched. The germline V gene has CDR1 LGHDT and CDR2 YNNKEL (reference sequence). CDR3 amino acids: CASSQGLLAGGHSYEQYF. CDR3 DNA: TGTGCCAGCAGCCAAGGCCTCCTAGCGGGAGGGCACTCCTACGAGCAGTACTTC.

The chain recombines TRBV7-6 with TRBJ2-1, with 13 bases aligning to TRBD2. The germline V gene encodes CDR1 SGHVS and CDR2 FNYEAQ. The junction had 5 bases not matched to a gene; V was cut back by 1 base and J by 8 bases. The CDR3 sequence is 16 residues long. CDR3 DNA sequence: TGTGCCAGCAGCTTAGGGACTAGCGGGAGTCGCGATGAGCAGTTCTTC. It codes for CASSLGTSGSRDEQFF.

The chain has TRBV5-4 and TRBJ2-5; D is undetermined. The CDR3 length is 13 residues. Germline V lookup: CDR1 SGHNT, CDR2 YYREEE (reference sequence). Deletions cut 4 bases from V and 2 bases from J, with 9 bases between. This chain's CDR3 is CASSRTEQETQYF. CDR3 bases: TGTGCCAGCAGCCGGACGGAACAAGAGACCCAGTACTTC.

The rearrangement uses TRBV7-9 and TRBJ2-1; D unclear. V dropped 7 bases and J dropped 9 bases, with 10 bases sitting between them. Germline V gene data show CDR1 as SEHNR and CDR2 as FQNEAQ (reference sequence). The CDR3 is made up of 11 amino acids. The CDR3 DNA is TGTGCCAGCATCGAGCTGGGTGAGCAGTTCTTC. Its protein product is CASIELGEQFF.

The chain combines TRBV28 with TRBJ2-3; 10 bases are shared with TRBD2. The CDR3 extends over 20 amino acids. Germline trimming cut 3 bases from V and 0 bases from J; bases unmatched to any gene: 15. Germline assignment: CDR1 MDHEN and CDR2 SYDVKM. The CDR3 is CASSFSDLSSGSSSTDTQYF. Here the CDR3 DNA reads TGTGCCAGCAGTTTTTCGGACCTCTCTAGCGGGAGTTCGAGCACAGATACGCAGTATTTT.

The genes are TRBV7-2 and TRBJ2-7, with 8 bases that match TRBD2. The germline CDR1 and CDR2 sequences are SGHTA and FQGNSA. The CDR3 has 17 amino acids. Unmatched junction bases numbered 14, after V lost 1 base and J lost 6 bases. In DNA form, the CDR3 reads TGTGCCAGCAGCTTAGTACGGGTGGGGACTAGGGGCCTCGAGCAGTACTTC. Translated, it gives CASSLVRVGTRGLEQYF.

The J gene is TRBJ1-1, the V gene TRBV12-3 or TRBV12-4, with D hard to call. V lost 6 bases and J lost 3, with 8 bases in between. This CDR3 region has 12 residues. The CDR3 here is CASRRGDTEAFF. In DNA, the CDR3 is TGTGCCAGCAGACGGGGAGACACTGAAGCTTTCTTT.

This rearrangement joins TRBV11-2 to TRBJ2-7; TRBD2 matches at 12 bases. From germline, CDR1 is SGHAT and CDR2 FQNNGV. The ends lost 1 base at V and 2 bases at J; junction bases unmatched: 0. The CDR3 consists of 15 residues. This CDR3 reads CASSLGLAGAYEQYF. The CDR3 region has the DNA TGTGCCAGCAGCTTAGGACTAGCGGGAGCCTACGAGCAGTACTTC.

This clonotype was found a few times. This CDR3 is CASSQRGRETQYF. The CDR3 DNA is TGCGCCAGCAGCCAAAGGGGGCGGGAGACCCAGTACTTC. The rearrangement links TRBV4-1 to TRBJ2-5, with TRBD1 identical over 7 bases. CDR3 size: 13 residues. Germline V gene sequence: CDR1 MGHRA, CDR2 YSYEKL. The trim removed 2 bases at V and 5 bases at J, leaving 2 bases unmatched.

This clonotype has only one observation. V usage is TRBV9 and J usage is TRBJ2-7; 7 bases line up with TRBD1. J gave up 2 bases and V 3 bases, and 11 bases lay outside the gene matches. Germline V gives CDR1 SGDLS, CDR2 YYNGEE. CDR3 size: 16 residues. The CDR3 nucleotides read TGTGCCAGCAGCGAGGTAGGACAGGCGCCACCCTACGAGCAGTACTTC. It yields the protein CASSEVGQAPPYEQYF.

The rearrangement uses TRBV9 and TRBJ2-5; D is perhaps TRBD2 (6 bases). Germline V gene lookup returns CDR1 SGDLS and CDR2 YYNGEE. The CDR3 loop spans 15 amino acids. V shed 6 bases and J shed 2 bases, with 17 bases lying between them. Written as DNA, the CDR3 is TGTGCCAGCAACATCCGGGGGTCCGATCAAGAGACCCAGTACTTC. This translates into CASNIRGSDQETQYF.